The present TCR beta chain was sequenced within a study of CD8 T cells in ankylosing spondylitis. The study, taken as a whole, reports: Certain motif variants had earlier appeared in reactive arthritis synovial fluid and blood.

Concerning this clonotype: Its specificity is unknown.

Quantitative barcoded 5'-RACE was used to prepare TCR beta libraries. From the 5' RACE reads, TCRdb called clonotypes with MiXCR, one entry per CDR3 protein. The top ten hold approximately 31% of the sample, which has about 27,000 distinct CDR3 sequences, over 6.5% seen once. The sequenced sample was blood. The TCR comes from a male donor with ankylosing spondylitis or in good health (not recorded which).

The CDR3 protein is CASSAGRVASNQPQHF. CDR3 in DNA: TGTGCCAGCAGTGCCGGAAGAGTAGCTAGCAATCAGCCCCAGCATTTT. The V gene is TRBV28, the J gene TRBJ1-5; D is undetermined. V lost 5 bases and J 0 bases, leaving 14 bases between the germline ends. From germline, CDR1 is MDHEN and CDR2 SYDVKM. This CDR3 contains 16 residues.